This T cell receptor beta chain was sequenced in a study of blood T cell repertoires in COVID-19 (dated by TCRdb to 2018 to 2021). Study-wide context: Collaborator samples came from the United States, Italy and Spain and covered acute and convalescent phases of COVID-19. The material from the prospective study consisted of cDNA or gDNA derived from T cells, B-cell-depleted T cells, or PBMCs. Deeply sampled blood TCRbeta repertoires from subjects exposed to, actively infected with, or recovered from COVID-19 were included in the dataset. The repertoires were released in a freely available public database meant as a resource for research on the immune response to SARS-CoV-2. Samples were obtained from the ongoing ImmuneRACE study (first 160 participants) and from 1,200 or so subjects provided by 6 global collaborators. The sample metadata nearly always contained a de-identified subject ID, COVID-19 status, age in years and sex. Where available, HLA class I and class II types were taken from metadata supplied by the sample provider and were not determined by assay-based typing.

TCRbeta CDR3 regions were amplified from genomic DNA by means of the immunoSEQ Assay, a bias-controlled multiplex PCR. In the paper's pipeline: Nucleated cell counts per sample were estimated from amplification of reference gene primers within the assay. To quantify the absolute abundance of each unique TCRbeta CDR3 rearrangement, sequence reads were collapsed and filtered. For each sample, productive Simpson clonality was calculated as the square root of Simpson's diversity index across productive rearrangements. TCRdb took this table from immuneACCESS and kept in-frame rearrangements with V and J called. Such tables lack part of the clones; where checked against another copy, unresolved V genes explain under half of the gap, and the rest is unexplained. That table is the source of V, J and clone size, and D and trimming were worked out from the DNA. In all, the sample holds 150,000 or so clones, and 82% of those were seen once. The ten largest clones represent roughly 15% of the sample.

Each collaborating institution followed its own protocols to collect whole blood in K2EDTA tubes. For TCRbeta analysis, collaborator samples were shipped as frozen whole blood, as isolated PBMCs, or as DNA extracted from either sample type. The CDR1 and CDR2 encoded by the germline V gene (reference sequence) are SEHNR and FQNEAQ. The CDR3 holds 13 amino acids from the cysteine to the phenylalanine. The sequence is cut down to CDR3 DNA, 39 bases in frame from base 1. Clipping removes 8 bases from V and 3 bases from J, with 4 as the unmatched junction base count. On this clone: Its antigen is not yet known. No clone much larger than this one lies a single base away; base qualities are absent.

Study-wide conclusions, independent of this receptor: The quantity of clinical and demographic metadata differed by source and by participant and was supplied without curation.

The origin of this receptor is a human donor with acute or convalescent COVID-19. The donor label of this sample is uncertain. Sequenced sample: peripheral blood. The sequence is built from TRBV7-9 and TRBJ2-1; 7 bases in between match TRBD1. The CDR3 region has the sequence CASGRTGYNEQFF. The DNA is TGTGCCAGCGGAAGGACAGGCTACAATGAGCAGTTCTTC.